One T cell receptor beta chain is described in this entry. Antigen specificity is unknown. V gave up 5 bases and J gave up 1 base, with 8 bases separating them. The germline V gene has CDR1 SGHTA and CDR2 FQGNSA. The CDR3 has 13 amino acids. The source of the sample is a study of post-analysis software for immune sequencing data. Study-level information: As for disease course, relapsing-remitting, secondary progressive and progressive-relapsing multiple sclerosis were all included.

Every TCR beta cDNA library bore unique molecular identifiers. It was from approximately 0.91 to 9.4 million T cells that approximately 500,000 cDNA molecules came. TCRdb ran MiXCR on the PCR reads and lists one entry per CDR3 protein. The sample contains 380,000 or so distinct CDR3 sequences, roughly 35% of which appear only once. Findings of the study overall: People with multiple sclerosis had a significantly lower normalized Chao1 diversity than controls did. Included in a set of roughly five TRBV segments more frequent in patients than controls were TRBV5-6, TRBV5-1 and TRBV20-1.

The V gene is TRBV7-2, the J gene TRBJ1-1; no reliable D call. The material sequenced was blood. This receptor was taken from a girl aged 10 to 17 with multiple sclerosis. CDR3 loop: CASSQSGNTEAFF. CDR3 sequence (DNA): TGTGCCAGCAGCCAGTCAGGGAACACTGAAGCTTTCTTT.